One and the same sample provided the 19 T cell receptor beta chains below, sequenced in a study of cytomegalovirus exposure and HLA in healthy donors. 13 Jbeta primers and 60 Vbeta primers were used for the PCR. Using immunoSEQ multiplex PCR, the repertoire was profiled, and TCRdb retains in-frame clones only, with some absent. The sample contains about 180,000 clones, around 80% of which appear only once. The sample taken for sequencing was PBMCs. The receptors were gathered from a woman aged 25 to 39 in good health and CMV-seropositive.

The chain couples TRBV7-9 to TRBJ2-5, with TRBD2 identical over 9 bases. J was trimmed by 4 bases and V by 6 bases; bases with no gene match: 9. Germline loops: CDR1 SEHNR, CDR2 FQNEAQ (reference sequence). CDR3 length: 15 amino acids. The CDR3 DNA reads as TGTGCCAGCAGTACGAAGCGGGGGGTACGAGAGACCCAGTACTTC. Its protein is CASSTKRGVRETQYF.

This chain connects TRBV19 to TRBJ1-1; D is perhaps TRBD1 (6 bases). The CDR3 covers 14 residues. CDR1 is LNHDA and CDR2 is SQIVND in the germline V gene (reference sequence). Trimming shortened V by 3 bases and J by 4 bases, and 12 bases separated the two germline ends. CDR3 coding DNA: TGTGCCAGTAGTATCCCGGGACAAGCCACTGAAGCTTTCTTT. Translation gives CASSIPGQATEAFF.

The V call is TRBV7-2, the J call TRBJ2-7, with TRBD1 identical over 9 bases. V was clipped by 3 bases and J by 5 bases; unmatched bases: 2. The V gene's germline CDR1 is SGHTA and CDR2 FQGNSA. This CDR3 contains 13 residues. The CDR3, as DNA: TGTGCCAGCAGCTTGGACAGGGGCCACGAGCAGTACTTC. This translates into CASSLDRGHEQYF. Filled out from reference TRBV7-2 and TRBJ2-7, the complete variable domain reads GAGVSQSPSNKVTEKGKDVELRCDPISGHTALYWYRQSLGQGLEFLIYFQGNSAPDKSGLPSDRFSAERTGGSVSTLTIQRTQQEDSAVYLCASSLDRGHEQYFGPGTRLTVT.

The chain recombines TRBV28 with TRBJ2-2; no clear D gene. Trimming removed 8 bases at V and 7 bases at J, with 8 bases between. CDR1 MDHEN and CDR2 SYDVKM come from the germline V gene. There are 11 residues in the CDR3. In nucleotides, the CDR3 is TGTGCCAGCGCCCGACACGGGGAGCTGTTTTTT. This translates into CASARHGELFF.

This sequence joins TRBV19 and TRBJ2-7, with 7 bases matching TRBD1. The junction had 10 bases not matched to a gene; V was cut back by 2 bases and J by 3 bases. Germline V gene lookup returns CDR1 LNHDA and CDR2 SQIVND (reference sequence). CDR3 size: 16 residues. The DNA of the CDR3 is TGTGCCAGTAGTATAAGGGGGCAGGCGGCGTACTACGAGCAGTACTTC. This sequence encodes CASSIRGQAAYYEQYF.

The chain links TRBV14 to TRBJ1-1; D is perhaps TRBD1 (5 bases). V was shortened by 3 bases and J by 9 bases, with 14 bases between the two germline ends. The CDR3 runs 13 residues. The germline V gene has CDR1 SGHDN and CDR2 FVKESK. For the CDR3, the DNA is TGTGCCAGCAGCCAGGGGGGACTGGGCAAAGCTTTCTTT. This gives the protein CASSQGGLGKAFF.

The rearrangement joins TRBV6-6 to TRBJ1-2; the match to TRBD1 covers 9 bases. The trim removed 2 bases at V and 8 bases at J, leaving 6 bases unmatched. The CDR3 is 14 amino acids. Germline CDR1 is MNHNY and CDR2 is SVGAGI (reference sequence). CDR3 sequence reads: CASSYKQGAWGYTF. CDR3 sequence (DNA): TGTGCCAGCAGTTACAAACAGGGGGCGTGGGGCTACACCTTC.

This clone turned up a few times. The V call is TRBV27, the J call TRBJ1-5; 7 nucleotides align to TRBD1. In germline, CDR1 is MNHEY, CDR2 SMNVEV (reference sequence). This CDR3 region has 14 residues. With 8 bases clipped from V and 3 bases from J, the junction kept 7 bases outside the gene matches. The CDR3 protein is CASSRRGLNQPQHF. The CDR3 DNA reads as TGTGCCAGCTCTCGGAGGGGGCTCAATCAGCCCCAGCATTTT.

This clone was observed a handful of times. The V call is TRBV30, the J call TRBJ1-3; D remains ambiguous. Trimming removed 3 bases at V and 0 bases at J, with 24 bases between. Germline CDR1 reads GTSNPN; CDR2 reads SVGIG (reference sequence). This CDR3 comprises 19 residues. The CDR3 DNA reads TGTGCCTGGAGCTTCTTCGGGGTACCGCCCGCACCCTCTGGAAACACCATATATTTT. Translated: CAWSFFGVPPAPSGNTIYF.

This clone was observed a handful of times. This rearrangement joins TRBV6-5 to TRBJ2-7, with D possibly TRBD2 on 5 matching bases. This CDR3 spans 13 amino acids. Deletions cut 5 bases from V and 3 bases from J, with 11 bases between. Germline CDR1 reads MNHEY; CDR2 reads SVGAGI. CDR3 amino acids: CASSRTRHYEQYF. For the CDR3, the DNA is TGTGCCAGCAGTCGTACTAGGCACTACGAGCAGTACTTC.

This rearrangement joins TRBV7-9 to TRBJ2-1; 9 positions match TRBD1. CDR3 length equals 14 residues. After removal of 7 bases from V and 8 bases from J, the junction contained 9 bases not matched to a gene. Germline assignment: CDR1 SEHNR and CDR2 FQNEAQ (reference sequence). Here the CDR3 reads CASTIGTGIDEQFF. Written as DNA, the CDR3 is TGTGCCAGCACCATCGGGACAGGGATCGATGAGCAGTTCTTC.

This sequence joins TRBV2 and TRBJ1-2, with a tentative D call TRBD1 (6 bases). Germline loops: CDR1 SNHLY, CDR2 FYNNEI. Trimming shortened V by 6 bases and J by 1 base, and 6 bases separated the two germline ends. CDR3 length equals 12 residues. This CDR3 is CASRDSNYGYTF. The CDR3 nucleotides are TGTGCCAGCAGGGACAGTAACTATGGCTACACCTTC.

This clone was picked up one time. The gene calls are TRBV30 and TRBJ2-7, with TRBD1 matching 7 bases. The V gene's germline CDR1 is GTSNPN and CDR2 SVGIG (reference sequence). With V trimmed by 4 bases and J by 0 bases, 9 bases remained unmatched. CDR3 size: 15 residues. The CDR3, as DNA: TGTGCCTGGAAACCGGGACAGCTGAGCTCCTACGAGCAGTACTTC. This encodes CAWKPGQLSSYEQYF. The full variable domain, rest sourced from reference TRBV30 and TRBJ2-7, is SQTIHQWPATLVQPVGSPLSLECTVEGTSNPNLYWYRQAAGRGLQLLFYSVGIGQISSEVPQNLSASRPQDRQFILSSKKLLLSDSGFYLCAWKPGQLSSYEQYFGPGTRLTVT.

J is TRBJ2-7 and V is TRBV30; TRBD2 matches at 8 bases. The CDR3 spans 14 residues. CDR1 GTSNPN and CDR2 SVGIG come from the germline V gene (reference sequence). After removal of 0 bases from V and 6 bases from J, the junction contained 7 bases not matched to a gene. This chain's CDR3 is CAWSVGRGESEQYF. The CDR3 DNA reads as TGTGCCTGGAGTGTTGGGCGGGGGGAGAGCGAGCAGTACTTC.

V usage is TRBV9 and J usage is TRBJ2-4; D is perhaps TRBD2 (6 bases). The V end was cut by 0 bases, the J end by 6 bases, with 19 bases between. Looked up from germline, CDR1 is SGDLS and CDR2 is YYNGEE. The CDR3 consists of 17 residues. The DNA for the CDR3 is TGTGCCAGCAGCGTAGGCCCGGTGGGAAAGGAGGGAAACATTCAGTACTTC. It codes for CASSVGPVGKEGNIQYF. Combining the CDR3 with reference TRBV9 and TRBJ2-4 gives the whole variable domain DSGVTQTPKHLITATGQRVTLRCSPRSGDLSVYWYQQSLDQGLQFLIQYYNGEERAKGNILERFSAQQFPDLHSELNLSSLELGDSALYFCASSVGPVGKEGNIQYFGAGTRLSVL.

The chain recombines TRBV4-1 with TRBJ2-1; the match to TRBD2 covers 8 bases. Germline CDR1 and CDR2: MGHRA and YSYEKL. The CDR3 totals 16 residues. Trimming removed 3 bases from V and 4 bases from J; junction bases left unmatched: 8. The CDR3 protein is CASSQGRGGLYNEQFF. The CDR3 DNA sequence: TGCGCCAGCAGCCAGGGCCGGGGGGGTCTTTACAATGAGCAGTTCTTC.

There are a few counts of this clone. Distinct nucleotide sequences in the sample also encode this CDR3. In nucleotides, the CDR3 is TGTGCCAGCAGCTTGAGCTCCTACGAGCAGTACTTC. This sequence encodes CASSLSSYEQYF. V usage is TRBV7-2 and J usage is TRBJ2-7; no definite D call. CDR3 length equals 12 residues. Deletions cut 3 bases from V and 0 bases from J, with 3 bases between. The germline V gene has CDR1 SGHTA and CDR2 FQGNSA.

This clone was seen only a few times. V is TRBV10-3 and J is TRBJ2-1; TRBD1 agrees at 7 bases. The CDR3 has 15 amino acids. Trimming took 4 bases from V and 7 from J; bases not matched to a gene: 10. CDR1 is ENHRY, CDR2 SYGVKD, per germline. CDR3 in amino acids: CAISGYHRGVNEQFF. In nucleotides, the CDR3 is TGTGCCATCAGTGGGTATCACAGGGGAGTGAATGAGCAGTTCTTC.

J is TRBJ2-2 and V is TRBV18; the D gene is possibly TRBD1 (7 bases). The CDR3 sequence is 15 residues long. Germline-derived CDR1 and CDR2 are KGHSH and LQKENI. With 1 base removed from V and 6 bases from J, the gap between germline ends came to 12 bases. The CDR3 DNA follows: TGTGCCAGCTCACCACTCCAGGGGGGTTCCGGGGAGCTGTTTTTT. This translates into CASSPLQGGSGELFF. Complete variable domain (other parts from reference TRBV18 and TRBJ2-2): NAGVMQNPRHLVRRRGQEARLRCSPMKGHSHVYWYRQLPEEGLKFMVYLQKENIIDESGMPKERFSAEFPKEGPSILRIQQVVRGDSAAYFCASSPLQGGSGELFFGEGSRLTVL.